This entry lists 23 T cell receptor beta chains sequenced from one sample in a study of cytomegalovirus exposure and HLA in healthy donors. The study ran its PCR with 60 Vbeta and 13 Jbeta primers. TCRdb's copy holds only in-frame clones and misses some; the assay was immunoSEQ multiplex PCR. The profile shows about 190,000 clones, around 79% of them singletons. The sequenced sample consisted of PBMCs. The receptor source for this set is a woman between 50 and 59 years old in good health and CMV-seronegative.

This clone appeared once. The CDR3 reads CASSLEPGVPGELFF. The CDR3 DNA reads TGTGCCAGCAGCTTGGAACCAGGGGTACCCGGGGAGCTGTTTTTT. The V gene is TRBV5-4, the J gene TRBJ2-2; TRBD1 might be the D (6 bases). The germline V and J ends were trimmed by 0 bases and 6 bases, with 12 bases remaining between them. The length of the CDR3 is 15 residues. Germline V gene data show CDR1 as SGHNT and CDR2 as YYREEE (reference sequence).

The chain recombines TRBV4-2 with TRBJ2-1, with a weak D call TRBD1 (7 bases). CDR1 is LGHNA and CDR2 is YNFKEQ in the germline V gene. V shed 4 bases and J shed 4 bases, with 23 bases lying between them. The CDR3 is 18 residues long. CDR3 bases: TGTGCCAGCAGCCGAGAGGTGGAGGAGGGGGCTTCTTACAATGAGCAGTTCTTC. Translated: CASSREVEEGASYNEQFF.

This clone appeared a few times. The V gene is TRBV7-9, the J gene TRBJ1-1; D may be TRBD1 (6 bases). V was cut by 5 bases and J by 1 base, with 11 bases left in between. Germline CDR1 is SEHNR and CDR2 is FQNEAQ (reference sequence). CDR3 length: 14 amino acids. CDR3 DNA: TGTGCCAGCAGCCTCCAACAGGGGAACACTGAAGCTTTCTTT. It codes for CASSLQQGNTEAFF.

This chain uses TRBV6-1 with TRBJ1-3; D not certain. Trimming removed 2 bases from V and 0 bases from J, with 14 bases in between. CDR3 size: 17 residues. CDR1 and CDR2 from the germline V gene are MNHNS and SASEGT. The CDR3 DNA is TGTGCCAGCAGTGAAATGAGCTCACCGCGCTCTGGAAACACCATATATTTT. Amino acids: CASSEMSSPRSGNTIYF.

This clone has only a few counts. Other DNA sequences of this sample code for an identical CDR3. V usage is TRBV5-1 and J usage is TRBJ1-1; weak D call: TRBD1 (5 bases). CDR1 SGHRS and CDR2 YFSETQ come from the germline V gene. With 2 bases removed from V and 1 base from J, the gap between germline ends came to 9 bases. The CDR3 spans 14 residues. This CDR3 is CASSFAGRNTEAFF. Here the CDR3 DNA reads TGCGCCAGCAGCTTTGCAGGGCGGAACACTGAAGCTTTCTTT.

The V gene is TRBV5-8, the J gene TRBJ2-7, with 9 nucleotides matching TRBD2. The germline gives CDR1 SGHTS, CDR2 YDEGEE. Trimming at V came to 3 bases and at J to 5 bases, leaving 6 bases not matched to a gene. This CDR3 spans 14 amino acids. In DNA form, the CDR3 reads TGTGCCAGCAGCTATGGACTAGCGAACGACGAGCAGTACTTC. Translating it yields CASSYGLANDEQYF.

The V gene is TRBV2, the J gene TRBJ2-1; 8 bases map to TRBD2. Losses at the gene ends were 6 bases for V and 3 bases for J; bases not matched to a gene: 13. CDR1 is SNHLY and CDR2 is FYNNEI in the germline V gene. This CDR3 spans 17 amino acids. The CDR3 sequence is CASSSPGTRGFYNEQFF. In DNA, the CDR3 is TGTGCCAGCAGCTCCCCGGGGACTAGAGGGTTCTACAATGAGCAGTTCTTC.

The table lists this clone with a count of one. This chain joins TRBV6-5 and TRBJ2-3; possibly TRBD1 for D (5 bases). This CDR3 has 13 amino acids. With 6 bases removed from V and 9 bases from J, the gap between germline ends came to 16 bases. From germline, CDR1 is MNHEY and CDR2 SVGAGI. The CDR3 DNA is TGTGCCAGCAGACCCGAGTCGCAGGGCACGCAGTATTTT. It is translated as CASRPESQGTQYF.

The chain combines TRBV7-9 with TRBJ2-2; 10 bases agree with TRBD2. The V segment lost 1 base and the J segment 4 bases; nucleotides outside the gene matches: 3. This CDR3 spans 16 amino acids. From germline, CDR1 is SEHNR and CDR2 FQNEAQ (reference sequence). The CDR3 is CASSLGPSGSTGELFF. The CDR3 nucleotides are TGTGCCAGCAGCTTAGGCCCTAGCGGGAGCACCGGGGAGCTGTTTTTT.

The chain couples TRBV13 to TRBJ2-5, with D possibly matching TRBD2 (6 bases). Trimming shortened V by 5 bases and J by 1 base, and 11 bases separated the two germline ends. CDR1 is PRHDT, CDR2 FYEKMQ, per germline (reference sequence). The CDR3 is made up of 14 amino acids. Here the CDR3 reads CASSPRDSQETQYF. CDR3 DNA: TGTGCCAGCAGCCCACGGGACTCCCAAGAGACCCAGTACTTC. The variable domain in full, completed from reference TRBV13 and TRBJ2-5, reads AAGVIQSPRHLIKEKRETATLKCYPIPRHDTVYWYQQGPGQDPQFLISFYEKMQSDKGSIPDRFSAQQFSDYHSELNMSSLELGDSALYFCASSPRDSQETQYFGPGTRLLVL.

This rearrangement joins TRBV30 to TRBJ1-2; TRBD1 matches 9 bases. The CDR3 covers 16 residues. Trimming removed 0 bases from V and 3 bases from J; junction bases left unmatched: 8. Germline assignment: CDR1 GTSNPN and CDR2 SVGIG (reference sequence). CDR3 bases: TGTGCCTGGAGTGTACCCGGACAGGGGCCACACTATGGCTACACCTTC. Amino acids: CAWSVPGQGPHYGYTF.

This clone was found a few times. This sequence joins TRBV4-3 and TRBJ1-6; the D gene is possibly TRBD1 (6 bases). The germline V gene has CDR1 LGHNA and CDR2 YSLEER. V lost 3 bases to trimming and J lost 5 bases, with 17 bases between them. The CDR3 loop spans 17 amino acids. DNA of the CDR3: TGCGCCAGCAGCCAGGGCTTAGGGGGATCAAATAATTCACCCCTCCACTTT. Protein: CASSQGLGGSNNSPLHF.

V is TRBV28 and J is TRBJ2-3; tentative D call: TRBD1 (5 bases). CDR1 is MDHEN, CDR2 SYDVKM, per germline. The CDR3 consists of 12 residues. Trimming took off 5 bases at V and 7 bases at J, with 10 bases between the two ends. The CDR3 nucleotides read TGTGCCAGCAGTCCCACAGGCTATACGCAGTATTTT. It translates to CASSPTGYTQYF.

DNA of the CDR3: TGTGCCAGCAGCCCAGACCCGGGGATGAACACTGAAGCTTTCTTT. Translating it yields CASSPDPGMNTEAFF. The chain has TRBV5-4 and TRBJ1-1; D remains ambiguous. The V and J ends lost 4 bases and 0 bases respectively, with 13 bases between them. The CDR3 spans 15 residues. Germline V gives CDR1 SGHNT, CDR2 YYREEE (reference sequence). The full variable domain, in which reference TRBV5-4 and TRBJ1-1 provide the parts outside the CDR3, is ETGVTQSPTHLIKTRGQQVTLRCSSQSGHNTVSWYQQALGQGPQFIFQYYREEENGRGNFPPRFSGLQFPNYSSELNVNALELDDSALYLCASSPDPGMNTEAFFGQGTRLTVV.

The chain couples TRBV15 to TRBJ2-7; possible D gene TRBD1, 5 bases. CDR1 and CDR2 from the germline V gene are LNHNV and YYDKDF (reference sequence). Trimming removed 0 bases from V and 6 bases from J, with 15 bases in between. This CDR3 is built from 15 residues. CDR3 nucleotides: TGTGCCACCAGCAGAGAGTTTGGCAGGGTACGCGAGCAGTACTTC. This gives the protein CATSREFGRVREQYF.

The rearrangement links TRBV19 to TRBJ2-2, with D maybe TRBD1 (5 bases). V was shortened by 3 bases and J by 5 bases, with 7 bases between the two germline ends. Germline V gene data show CDR1 as LNHDA and CDR2 as SQIVND (reference sequence). The CDR3 contains 13 residues. CDR3 residues: CASSIRQTGELFF. The CDR3, as DNA: TGTGCCAGTAGTATTCGACAGACCGGGGAGCTGTTTTTT.

V gene TRBV4-2 combines with J gene TRBJ2-4; a possible D gene is TRBD2 (5 bases). The length of the CDR3 is 14 residues. Germline values: CDR1 LGHNA, CDR2 YNFKEQ. The germline V and J ends were trimmed by 0 bases and 2 bases, with 5 bases remaining between them. As DNA, the CDR3 is TGTGCCAGCAGCCAAGACGGGACCAAAAACATTCAGTACTTC. Its protein product is CASSQDGTKNIQYF.

The V gene is TRBV7-2, the J gene TRBJ1-1; 11 bases match TRBD1. Germline CDR1 is SGHTA and CDR2 is FQGNSA. CDR3 length: 19 amino acids. V was pared by 4 bases and J by 1 base, with 14 bases of the junction left unmatched. CDR3 loop: CASSSGTGGTYGWNTEAFF. The CDR3 region has the DNA TGTGCCAGCAGCTCCGGGACAGGGGGAACTTACGGTTGGAACACTGAAGCTTTCTTT. Complete variable domain (other parts from reference TRBV7-2 and TRBJ1-1): GAGVSQSPSNKVTEKGKDVELRCDPISGHTALYWYRQSLGQGLEFLIYFQGNSAPDKSGLPSDRFSAERTGGSVSTLTIQRTQQEDSAVYLCASSSGTGGTYGWNTEAFFGQGTRLTVV.

The rearrangement uses TRBV6-5 and TRBJ2-3, with D unresolved. The CDR3 loop spans 14 amino acids. CDR1 MNHEY and CDR2 SVGAGI come from the germline V gene. Trimming shortened V by 6 bases and J by 0 bases, and 10 bases separated the two germline ends. The CDR3 nucleotides read TGTGCCAGCAGAACAACGTCTAGCACAGATACGCAGTATTTT. It yields the protein CASRTTSSTDTQYF.

V gene TRBV7-9 combines with J gene TRBJ1-5; D is uncertain. Trimming pared 4 bases from V and 7 bases from J, leaving 20 bases between. This CDR3 is 16 amino acids long. Germline V lookup: CDR1 SEHNR, CDR2 FQNEAQ (reference sequence). The chain's CDR3 is CASSSTTGSSGQPQHF. The DNA for the CDR3 is TGTGCCAGCAGCTCAACAACGGGGAGTTCCGGGCAGCCCCAGCATTTT.

V is TRBV5-8 and J is TRBJ2-5; 7 bases are a match to TRBD1. The V gene end was trimmed by 4 bases and the J gene end by 1 base; junction bases not matched to a gene: 13. The CDR3 is made up of 17 amino acids. CDR1 is SGHTS and CDR2 is YDEGEE in the germline V gene. The CDR3 reads CASSRGQTKSIQETQYF. In nucleotides, the CDR3 is TGTGCCAGCAGCAGGGGGCAGACAAAATCAATCCAAGAGACCCAGTACTTC. Complete variable domain (other parts from reference TRBV5-8 and TRBJ2-5): EAGVTQSPTHLIKTRGQQATLRCSPISGHTSVYWYQQALGLGLQFLLWYDEGEERNRGNFPPRFSGRQFPNYSSELNVNALELEDSALYLCASSRGQTKSIQETQYFGPGTRLLVL.

This clone was recorded a few times. V gene TRBV5-6 combines with J gene TRBJ1-5, with D perhaps TRBD1 (5 bases). The germline V and J ends were trimmed by 0 bases and 5 bases, with 15 bases remaining between them. This CDR3 spans 16 amino acids. Germline CDR1 SGHDT, CDR2 YYEEEE. The CDR3 region has the DNA TGTGCCAGCAGCTTGGGGGTTGGGCAGGGCCATCAGCCCCAGCATTTT. This codes for CASSLGVGQGHQPQHF.

In nucleotides, the CDR3 is TGTGCCAGTAAAATGCGGGAAGAACAGCCCCAGCATTTT. Protein sequence: CASKMREEQPQHF. V usage is TRBV19 and J usage is TRBJ1-5, with unresolved D. The V end lost 7 bases, the J end lost 7 bases, and 14 bases lay between the germline ends. The CDR3 has 13 amino acids. CDR1 LNHDA and CDR2 SQIVND come from the germline V gene (reference sequence). Together with reference TRBV19 and TRBJ1-5, the CDR3 gives the full variable domain: DGGITQSPKYLFRKEGQNVTLSCEQNLNHDAMYWYRQDPGQGLRLIYYSQIVNDFQKGDIAEGYSVSREKKESFPLTVTSAQKNPTAFYLCASKMREEQPQHFGDGTRLSIL.